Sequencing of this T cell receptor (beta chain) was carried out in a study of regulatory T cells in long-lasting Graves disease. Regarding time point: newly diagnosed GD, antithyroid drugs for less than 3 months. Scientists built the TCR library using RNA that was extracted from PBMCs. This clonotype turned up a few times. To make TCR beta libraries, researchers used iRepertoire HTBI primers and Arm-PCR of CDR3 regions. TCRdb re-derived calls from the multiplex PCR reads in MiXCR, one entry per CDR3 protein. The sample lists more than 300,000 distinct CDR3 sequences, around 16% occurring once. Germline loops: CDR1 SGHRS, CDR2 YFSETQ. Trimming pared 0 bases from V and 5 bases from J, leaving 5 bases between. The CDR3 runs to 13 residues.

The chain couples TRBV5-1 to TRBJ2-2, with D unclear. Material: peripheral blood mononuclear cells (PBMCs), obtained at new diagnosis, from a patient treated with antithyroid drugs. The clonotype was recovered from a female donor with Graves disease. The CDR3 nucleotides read TGCGCCAGCAGCTTGGCCATGACCGGGGAGCTGTTTTTT. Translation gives CASSLAMTGELFF.